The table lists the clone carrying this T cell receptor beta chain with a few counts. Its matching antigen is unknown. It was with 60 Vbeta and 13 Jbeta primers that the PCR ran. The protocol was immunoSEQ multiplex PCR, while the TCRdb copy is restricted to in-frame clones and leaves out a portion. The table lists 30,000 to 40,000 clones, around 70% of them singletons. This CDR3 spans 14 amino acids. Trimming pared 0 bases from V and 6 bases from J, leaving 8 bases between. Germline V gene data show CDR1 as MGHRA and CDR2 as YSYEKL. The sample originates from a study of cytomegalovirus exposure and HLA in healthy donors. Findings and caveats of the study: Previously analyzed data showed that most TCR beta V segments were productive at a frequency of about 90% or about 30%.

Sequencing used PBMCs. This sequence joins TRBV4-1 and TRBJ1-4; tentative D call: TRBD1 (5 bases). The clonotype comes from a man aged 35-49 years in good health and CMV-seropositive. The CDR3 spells CASSQDRAYEKLFF. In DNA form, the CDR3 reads TGCGCCAGCAGCCAAGACAGGGCGTATGAAAAACTGTTTTTT.